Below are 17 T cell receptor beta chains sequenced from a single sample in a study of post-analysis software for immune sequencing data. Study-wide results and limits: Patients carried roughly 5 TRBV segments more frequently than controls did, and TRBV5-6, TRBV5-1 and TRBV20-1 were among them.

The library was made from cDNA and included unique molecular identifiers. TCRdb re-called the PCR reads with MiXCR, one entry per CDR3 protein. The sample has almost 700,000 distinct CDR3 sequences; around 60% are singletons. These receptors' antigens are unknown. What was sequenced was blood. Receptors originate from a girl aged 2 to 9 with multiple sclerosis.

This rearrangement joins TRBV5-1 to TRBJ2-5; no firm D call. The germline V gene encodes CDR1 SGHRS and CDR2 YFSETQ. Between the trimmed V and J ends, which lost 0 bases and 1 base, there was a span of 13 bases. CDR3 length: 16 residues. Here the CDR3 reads CASSLGPALGQETQYF. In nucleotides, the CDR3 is TGCGCCAGCAGCTTGGGGCCAGCCCTAGGCCAAGAGACCCAGTACTTC. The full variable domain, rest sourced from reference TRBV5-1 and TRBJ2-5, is KAGVTQTPRYLIKTRGQQVTLSCSPISGHRSVSWYQQTPGQGLQFLFEYFSETQRNKGNFPGRFSGRQFSNSRSEMNVSTLELGDSALYLCASSLGPALGQETQYFGPGTRLLVL.

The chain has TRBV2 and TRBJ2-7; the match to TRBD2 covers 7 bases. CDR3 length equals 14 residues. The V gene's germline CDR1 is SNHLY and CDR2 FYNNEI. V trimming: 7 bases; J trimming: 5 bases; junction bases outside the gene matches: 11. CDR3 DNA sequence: TGTGCCAGCAAGCCAGGACTAGTCGTCCACGAGCAGTACTTC. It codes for CASKPGLVVHEQYF.

The CDR3 nucleotides read TGCAGCGTCGAGCCTCAGGGCAAGTACAATGAGCAGTTCTTC. Translating it yields CSVEPQGKYNEQFF. V usage is TRBV29-1 and J usage is TRBJ2-1; D is possibly TRBD1 (5 bases). Trimming removed 6 bases from V and 4 bases from J, with 16 bases in between. CDR3 length: 14 residues. Germline V gives CDR1 SQVTM, CDR2 ANQGSEA.

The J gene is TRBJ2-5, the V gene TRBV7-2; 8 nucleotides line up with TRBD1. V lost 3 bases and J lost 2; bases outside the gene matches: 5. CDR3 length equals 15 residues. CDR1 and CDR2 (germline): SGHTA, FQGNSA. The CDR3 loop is CASSFSQGVQETQYF. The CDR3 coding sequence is TGTGCCAGCAGCTTCTCACAGGGGGTTCAAGAGACCCAGTACTTC.

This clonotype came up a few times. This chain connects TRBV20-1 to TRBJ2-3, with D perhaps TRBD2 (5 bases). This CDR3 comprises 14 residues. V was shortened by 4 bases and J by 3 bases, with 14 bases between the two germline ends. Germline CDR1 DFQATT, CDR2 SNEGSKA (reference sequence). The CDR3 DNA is TGCAGTGCTAAGGCTAGCAGCCCAACAGATACGCAGTATTTT. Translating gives CSAKASSPTDTQYF.

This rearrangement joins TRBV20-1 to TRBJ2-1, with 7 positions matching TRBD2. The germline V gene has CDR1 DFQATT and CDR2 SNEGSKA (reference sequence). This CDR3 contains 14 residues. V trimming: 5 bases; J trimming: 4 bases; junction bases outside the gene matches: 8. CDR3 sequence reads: CSASLGREYNEQFF. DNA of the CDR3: TGCAGTGCTTCCCTGGGGCGGGAGTACAATGAGCAGTTCTTC.

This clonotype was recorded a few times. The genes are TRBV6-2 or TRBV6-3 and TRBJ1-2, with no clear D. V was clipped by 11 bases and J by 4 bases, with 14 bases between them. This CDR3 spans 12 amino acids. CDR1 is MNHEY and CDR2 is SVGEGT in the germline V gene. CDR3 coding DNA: TGTGCCGGGTCAAAGGATGGCTATGGCTACACCTTC. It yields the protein CAGSKDGYGYTF.

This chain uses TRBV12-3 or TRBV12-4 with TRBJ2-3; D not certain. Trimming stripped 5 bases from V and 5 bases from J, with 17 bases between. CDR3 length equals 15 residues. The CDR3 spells CASSPVEAAVDTQYF. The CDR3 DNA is TGTGCCAGCAGTCCTGTAGAGGCGGCGGTAGATACGCAGTATTTT.

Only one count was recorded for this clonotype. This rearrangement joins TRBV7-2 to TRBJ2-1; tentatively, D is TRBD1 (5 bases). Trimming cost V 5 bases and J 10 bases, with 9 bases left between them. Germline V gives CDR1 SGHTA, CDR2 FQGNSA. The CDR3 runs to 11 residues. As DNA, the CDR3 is TGTGCCAGCAGCAGACAGAGGGAGCAGTTCTTC. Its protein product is CASSRQREQFF.

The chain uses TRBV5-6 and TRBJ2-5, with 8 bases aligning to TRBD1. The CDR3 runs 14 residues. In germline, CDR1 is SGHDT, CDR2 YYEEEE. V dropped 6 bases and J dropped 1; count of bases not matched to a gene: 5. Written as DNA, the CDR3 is TGTGCCAGCACCGAGACAGGGGTCCAAGAGACCCAGTACTTC. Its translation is CASTETGVQETQYF.

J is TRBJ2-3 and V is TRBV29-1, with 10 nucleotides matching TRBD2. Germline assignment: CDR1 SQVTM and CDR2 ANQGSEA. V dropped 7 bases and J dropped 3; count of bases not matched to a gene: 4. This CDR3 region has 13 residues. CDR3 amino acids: CSAKLAGTDTQYF. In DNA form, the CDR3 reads TGCAGCGCTAAACTAGCGGGGACAGATACGCAGTATTTT.

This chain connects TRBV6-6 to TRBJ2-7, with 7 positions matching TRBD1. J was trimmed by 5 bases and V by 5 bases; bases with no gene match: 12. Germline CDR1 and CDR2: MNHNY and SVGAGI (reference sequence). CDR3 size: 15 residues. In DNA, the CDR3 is TGTGCCAGCAGTCGAGGGACAGTCGCTCCTGACGAGCAGTACTTC. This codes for CASSRGTVAPDEQYF.

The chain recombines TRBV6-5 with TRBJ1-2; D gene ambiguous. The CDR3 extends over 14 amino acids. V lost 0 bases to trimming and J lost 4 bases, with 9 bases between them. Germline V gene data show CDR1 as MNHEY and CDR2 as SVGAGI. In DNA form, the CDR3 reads TGTGCCAGCAGTTACTCCGAGGGTCCCTATGGCTACACCTTC. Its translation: CASSYSEGPYGYTF.

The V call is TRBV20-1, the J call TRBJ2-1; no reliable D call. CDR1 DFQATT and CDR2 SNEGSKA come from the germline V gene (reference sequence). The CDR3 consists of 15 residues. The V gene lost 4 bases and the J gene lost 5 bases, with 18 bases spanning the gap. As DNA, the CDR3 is TGCAGTGCTATTAATCCGCGAGGACGGAACAATGAGCAGTTCTTC. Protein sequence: CSAINPRGRNNEQFF.

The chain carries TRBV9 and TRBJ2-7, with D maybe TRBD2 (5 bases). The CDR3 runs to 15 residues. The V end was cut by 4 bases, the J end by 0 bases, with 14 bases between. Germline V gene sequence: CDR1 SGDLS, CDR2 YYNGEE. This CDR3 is CASSPAPGSSYEQYF. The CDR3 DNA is TGTGCCAGCAGCCCCGCCCCGGGGAGCTCCTACGAGCAGTACTTC.

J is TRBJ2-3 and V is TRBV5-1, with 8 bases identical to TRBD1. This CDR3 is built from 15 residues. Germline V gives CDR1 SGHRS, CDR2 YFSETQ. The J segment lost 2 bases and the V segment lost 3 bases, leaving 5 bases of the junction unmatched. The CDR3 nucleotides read TGCGCCAGCAGCTCGGGACAGGAGATCACAGATACGCAGTATTTT. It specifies CASSSGQEITDTQYF. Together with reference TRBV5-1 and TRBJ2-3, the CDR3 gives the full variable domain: KAGVTQTPRYLIKTRGQQVTLSCSPISGHRSVSWYQQTPGQGLQFLFEYFSETQRNKGNFPGRFSGRQFSNSRSEMNVSTLELGDSALYLCASSSGQEITDTQYFGPGTRLTVL.

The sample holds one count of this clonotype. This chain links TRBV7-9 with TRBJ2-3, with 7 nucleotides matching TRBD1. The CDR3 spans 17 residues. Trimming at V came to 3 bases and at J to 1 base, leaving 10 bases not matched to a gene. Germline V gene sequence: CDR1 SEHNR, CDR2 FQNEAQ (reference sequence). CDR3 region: CASSFAGTGTGTDTQYF. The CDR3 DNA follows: TGTGCCAGCAGCTTTGCTGGCACAGGGACAGGCACAGATACGCAGTATTTT.